These 27 T cell receptor beta chains share one sample of origin, sequenced in a study of T cells after yellow fever vaccination. TCRdb ran MiXCR on the 5' RACE reads and lists one entry per CDR3 protein. The data hold about 550,000 distinct CDR3 sequences, with roughly 19% observed a single time. Sequencing was performed on PBMCs, taken 15 days after the yellow fever booster vaccination. The receptors were gathered from a man aged 30-40 years who received the YFV17D yellow fever vaccine.

CDR3 sequence: CATSDPFNEQFF. In DNA form, the CDR3 reads TGTGCCACCAGTGACCCCTTTAATGAGCAGTTCTTC. The chain combines TRBV24-1 with TRBJ2-1; D not certain. Germline V CDR1 and CDR2: KGHDR, SFDVKD. The CDR3 is 12 residues long. The germline V and J ends were trimmed by 4 bases and 7 bases, with 7 bases remaining between them.

This clonotype appeared a few times. V and J are TRBV28 and TRBJ1-2; TRBD1 matches 10 bases. Germline V gives CDR1 MDHEN, CDR2 SYDVKM. The CDR3 is 14 amino acids. The V segment lost 7 bases and the J segment 7 bases; nucleotides outside the gene matches: 9. This CDR3 reads CASIREWTGGGYTF. The CDR3 DNA is TGTGCCAGCATCCGGGAGTGGACAGGGGGTGGCTACACCTTC.

This chain links TRBV9 with TRBJ2-7; unclear D gene. The CDR3 is made up of 14 amino acids. The V gene's germline CDR1 is SGDLS and CDR2 YYNGEE. With 0 bases removed from V and 0 bases from J, the gap between germline ends came to 7 bases. This CDR3 is CASSVGASSYEQYF. The CDR3 bases are TGTGCCAGCAGCGTAGGTGCGAGCTCCTACGAGCAGTACTTC.

The rearrangement uses TRBV5-6 and TRBJ1-3; 8 bases agree with TRBD1. From germline, CDR1 is SGHDT and CDR2 YYEEEE. The CDR3 length is 15 residues. V shed 3 bases, J shed 9 bases, and the junction held 11 bases outside the gene matches. The CDR3 loop reads CASSSLGQGKGTIYF. The CDR3 DNA reads as TGTGCCAGCAGCTCCCTAGGACAGGGAAAAGGCACCATATATTTT.

The V and J genes are TRBV19 and TRBJ2-1; TRBD2 matches 8 bases. Losses at the gene ends were 6 bases for V and 7 bases for J; bases not matched to a gene: 11. Per the germline V gene, CDR1 is LNHDA and CDR2 is SQIVND (reference sequence). This CDR3 contains 15 residues. The CDR3 DNA is TGTGCCAGTAGGGCGGGAGGCGGGAGAGGTAATGAGCAGTTCTTC. Residues: CASRAGGGRGNEQFF.

CDR3 sequence: CASTAGLGYNEQFF. CDR3 bases: TGTGCCAGCACTGCTGGGTTAGGGTACAATGAGCAGTTCTTC. The chain combines TRBV3-1 with TRBJ2-1; D unresolved. Germline V gives CDR1 LGHDT, CDR2 YNNKEL (reference sequence). The CDR3 extends over 14 amino acids. With 7 bases removed from V and 4 bases from J, the gap between germline ends came to 14 bases.

The CDR3 here is CASTKGQSYEQYF. The CDR3 nucleotides read TGTGCCAGCACAAAGGGACAGTCCTACGAGCAGTACTTC. The V and J genes are TRBV6-6 and TRBJ2-7, with 7 nucleotides matching TRBD1. Germline lookup yields CDR1 MNHNY and CDR2 SVGAGI (reference sequence). V dropped 7 bases and J dropped 1; count of bases not matched to a gene: 4. The CDR3 sequence is 13 residues long.

At least ten counts were recorded for this clonotype. The chain recombines TRBV7-2 with TRBJ2-3; no clear D. The length of the CDR3 is 11 residues. Trimming removed 4 bases from V and 7 bases from J, with 6 bases in between. Germline values: CDR1 SGHTA, CDR2 FQGNSA. CDR3 nucleotide sequence: TGTGCCAGCAGCTCCTCCCATACGCAGTATTTT. Its protein is CASSSSHTQYF. The entire variable domain, with the rest obtained from reference TRBV7-2 and TRBJ2-3, is as follows: GAGVSQSPSNKVTEKGKDVELRCDPISGHTALYWYRQSLGQGLEFLIYFQGNSAPDKSGLPSDRFSAERTGGSVSTLTIQRTQQEDSAVYLCASSSSHTQYFGPGTRLTVL.

The chain joins TRBV4-1 to TRBJ2-1; 9 nucleotides align to TRBD2. Germline CDR1 is MGHRA and CDR2 is YSYEKL. The V gene end was trimmed by 0 bases and the J gene end by 8 bases; junction bases not matched to a gene: 5. The CDR3 runs to 15 residues. The CDR3 DNA follows: TGCGCCAGCAGCCAAGATAGCGGGAGAGGAGATGAGCAGTTCTTC. It translates to CASSQDSGRGDEQFF.

This clonotype was seen a few times. The chain links TRBV24-1 to TRBJ2-2, with 14 bases fitting TRBD2. V was clipped by 4 bases and J by 8 bases; unmatched bases: 8. CDR1 is KGHDR and CDR2 is SFDVKD in the germline V gene. The CDR3 loop spans 17 amino acids. The CDR3 is CATSDHGGLAGAGELFF. CDR3 DNA: TGTGCCACCAGTGACCATGGGGGACTAGCGGGAGCGGGGGAGCTGTTTTTT.

This clonotype was counted a few times. J is TRBJ2-4 and V is TRBV7-2; D might be TRBD2 (6 bases). V dropped 0 bases and J dropped 8 bases, with 14 bases sitting between them. Germline CDR1 SGHTA, CDR2 FQGNSA. The CDR3 totals 15 residues. CDR3 residues: CASSLARGRWDIQYF. CDR3 nucleotide sequence: TGTGCCAGCAGCTTAGCGCGGGGCAGGTGGGACATTCAGTACTTC.

The rearrangement links TRBV29-1 to TRBJ2-1, with D possibly called TRBD1 or TRBD2 (5 bases each). Germline V lookup: CDR1 SQVTM, CDR2 ANQGSEA. V lost 3 bases and J 10 bases, leaving 10 bases between the germline ends. The CDR3 spans 11 residues. The CDR3 reads CSVEPGTEQFF. The CDR3 DNA sequence: TGCAGCGTTGAGCCCGGGACCGAGCAGTTCTTC.

The sample holds a few counts of this clonotype. The gene calls are TRBV6-5 and TRBJ2-5, with 7 bases lining up with TRBD2. The CDR3 sequence is 19 residues long. Germline V gene data show CDR1 as MNHEY and CDR2 as SVGAGI. V lost 0 bases and J lost 4; bases outside the gene matches: 17. In DNA, the CDR3 is TGTGCCAGCAGTTACTCGACTAGGGCTAGCGGCCCAAGGGGAGAGACCCAGTACTTC. Translated, it gives CASSYSTRASGPRGETQYF.

V gene TRBV19 combines with J gene TRBJ1-1, with 7 bases that match TRBD1. Germline trimming cut 1 base from V and 4 bases from J; bases unmatched to any gene: 3. The CDR3 sequence is 14 residues long. Germline values: CDR1 LNHDA, CDR2 SQIVND (reference sequence). For the CDR3, the DNA is TGTGCCAGTAGTATAGGGGGACAGATCACTGAAGCTTTCTTT. Translation: CASSIGGQITEAFF. The whole variable domain, filled in from reference TRBV19 and TRBJ1-1, reads DGGITQSPKYLFRKEGQNVTLSCEQNLNHDAMYWYRQDPGQGLRLIYYSQIVNDFQKGDIAEGYSVSREKKESFPLTVTSAQKNPTAFYLCASSIGGQITEAFFGQGTRLTVV.

This chain connects TRBV5-1 to TRBJ2-5; 11 bases align to TRBD1. The germline gives CDR1 SGHRS, CDR2 YFSETQ. The CDR3 contains 16 residues. J was trimmed by 5 bases and V by 3 bases; bases with no gene match: 9. The CDR3 is CASSSTGTGGWETQYF. The DNA for the CDR3 is TGCGCCAGCAGCTCCACTGGGACAGGGGGATGGGAGACCCAGTACTTC.

The chain recombines TRBV5-4 with TRBJ1-1, with 8 bases lining up with TRBD1. There are 14 residues in the CDR3. The V gene's germline CDR1 is SGHNT and CDR2 YYREEE (reference sequence). V was pared by 5 bases and J by 5 bases, with 8 bases of the junction left unmatched. CDR3 sequence reads: CASSFPGGKTEAFF. The CDR3 nucleotides are TGTGCCAGCAGTTTCCCAGGGGGCAAAACTGAAGCTTTCTTT.

In this sample, this clonotype turned up a few times. CDR3 in DNA: TGCGCCAGCAGCTTGAACAGGCAGTCAGGGGAGCTGTTTTTT. It codes for CASSLNRQSGELFF. This rearrangement joins TRBV5-1 to TRBJ2-2, with D maybe TRBD1 (5 bases). This CDR3 region has 14 residues. The germline V and J ends were trimmed by 1 base and 8 bases, with 12 bases remaining between them. Germline V gives CDR1 SGHRS, CDR2 YFSETQ.

J is TRBJ1-6 and V is TRBV11-2; D is undetermined. The germline V and J ends were trimmed by 0 bases and 6 bases, with 15 bases remaining between them. CDR1 and CDR2 (germline): SGHAT, FQNNGV. The CDR3 is 17 amino acids. The CDR3 protein is CASSLDPPNPTNSPLHF. The CDR3 DNA reads as TGTGCCAGCAGCTTAGACCCCCCCAACCCAACTAATTCACCCCTCCACTTT.

This sequence joins TRBV10-3 and TRBJ2-7; D remains unclear. The germline V gene has CDR1 ENHRY and CDR2 SYGVKD. The CDR3 consists of 13 residues. Trimming took off 5 bases at V and 2 bases at J, with 10 bases between the two ends. CDR3 coding DNA: TGTGCCATCAGTTCCAGCATGGCCTACGAGCAGTACTTC. This encodes CAISSSMAYEQYF.

This clonotype was detected only once. The rearrangement joins TRBV7-2 to TRBJ2-3; TRBD1 matches 7 bases. Germline trimming cut 0 bases from V and 2 bases from J; bases unmatched to any gene: 5. Germline CDR1 reads SGHTA; CDR2 reads FQGNSA. The CDR3 loop spans 16 amino acids. The CDR3 nucleotides read TGTGCCAGCAGCTTAGCATGGACAGGAAACACAGATACGCAGTATTTT. Translation gives CASSLAWTGNTDTQYF.

This clonotype was detected ten times or more. The rearrangement uses TRBV10-2 and TRBJ2-1; no firm D call. The germline gives CDR1 WSHSY, CDR2 SAAADI. Trimming left V 2 bases short and J 8 bases short, with 10 bases between. This CDR3 has 13 residues. Written as DNA, the CDR3 is TGCGCCAGCAGTGAGACTGATAGATATGAGCAGTTCTTC. Translating gives CASSETDRYEQFF.

Only a few counts were recorded for this clonotype. This chain uses TRBV12-3 or TRBV12-4 with TRBJ1-5; D remains unclear. CDR3 length: 15 residues. Deletions cut 3 bases from V and 0 bases from J, with 9 bases between. CDR3 amino acids: CASSFRHDSNQPQHF. DNA for the CDR3: TGTGCCAGCAGTTTTCGACACGATAGCAATCAGCCCCAGCATTTT.

This clonotype was detected a few times. V is TRBV10-1 and J is TRBJ2-2; D remains ambiguous. The germline V gene encodes CDR1 WNHNN and CDR2 SYGVQD (reference sequence). The CDR3 sequence is 11 residues long. With 7 bases removed from V and 4 bases from J, the gap between germline ends came to 4 bases. Here the CDR3 DNA reads TGCGCCAGCATCTCCACCGGGGAGCTGTTTTTT. Residues: CASISTGELFF.

This chain connects TRBV6-1 to TRBJ1-2; 7 bases line up with TRBD1. V lost 6 bases and J lost 5; bases outside the gene matches: 6. The germline CDR1 and CDR2 sequences are MNHNS and SASEGT. The CDR3 totals 13 residues. CDR3 nucleotide sequence: TGTGCCAGCAGGGGTGACAGGGAATATGGCTACACCTTC. Its translation: CASRGDREYGYTF.

The chain combines TRBV11-2 with TRBJ2-3; TRBD1 agrees at 9 bases. With V trimmed by 3 bases and J by 5 bases, 3 bases remained unmatched. This CDR3 contains 14 residues. The germline V gene encodes CDR1 SGHAT and CDR2 FQNNGV. The CDR3: CASSFYRGLDTQYF. The CDR3 region has the DNA TGTGCCAGCAGCTTTTACAGGGGGCTAGATACGCAGTATTTT.

The rearrangement uses TRBV15 and TRBJ2-1, with D possibly TRBD2 on 7 matching bases. CDR1 is LNHNV, CDR2 YYDKDF, per germline (reference sequence). The CDR3 is made up of 15 amino acids. With 5 bases removed from V and 5 bases from J, the gap between germline ends came to 16 bases. The CDR3 spells CATSAPRGANNEQFF. The DNA for the CDR3 is TGTGCCACCAGCGCCCCCCGGGGGGCCAACAATGAGCAGTTCTTC.

The gene calls are TRBV10-3 and TRBJ2-2, with D uncertain. Trimming pared 6 bases from V and 5 bases from J, leaving 13 bases between. CDR1 is ENHRY and CDR2 is SYGVKD in the germline V gene. This CDR3 has 14 residues. CDR3 protein: CAISQATETGELFF. The CDR3 nucleotides are TGTGCCATCAGCCAGGCGACGGAGACCGGGGAGCTGTTTTTT.